The text below deals with one T cell receptor beta chain. The antigen is not known. The authors amplified TCR beta CDR3 regions, and they did so from RNA transcripts for repertoire sequencing. Following a first-round RT-PCR that used HTBI primers, a second-round multiplex PCR was carried out. TCRdb itself ran the multiplex PCR reads through MiXCR, one entry per CDR3 protein. This sample has 650,000 to 900,000 distinct CDR3 sequences, with 35% to 50% found just once. The CDR3 sequence is 14 residues long. Trimming removed 7 bases at V and 1 base at J, with 14 bases between. Germline-derived CDR1 and CDR2 are SGDLS and YYNGEE. These data belong to a study of Graves' ophthalmopathy and Graves' hyperthyroidism. Whole-study results and caveats: Blood also contained most of the expanded thyroid clonotypes above 0.001 frequency. Ophthalmopathy was separated from stable hyperthyroidism by a 13-signature model with 87.88% sensitivity and over 70% specificity.

Pregnancy or lactation, uncontrolled infections and other autoimmune diseases were grounds for excluding patients. This chain links TRBV9 with TRBJ2-5; unclear D gene. Sequencing was done on a sample of peripheral blood. The TCR sequence derives from an adult man with Graves' ophthalmopathy. The CDR3 is CASFPGPSQETQYF. CDR3 DNA sequence: TGTGCCAGCTTTCCGGGCCCGAGCCAAGAGACCCAGTACTTC.